The 7 T cell receptor beta chains below all came from one sample that was sequenced in a study of Graves' ophthalmopathy and Graves' hyperthyroidism. Amplification of the TCR beta CDR3 regions used RNA transcripts (as template). HTBI primers were used in a first-round RT-PCR, which preceded a second-round multiplex PCR. MiXCR, run by TCRdb on the multiplex PCR reads, gives a single entry per CDR3 protein. This sample carries a few hundred thousand distinct CDR3 sequences, around 21% of them seen once, and the ten largest clones take 2.5% to 3.5%. Sequences were obtained from peripheral blood. These receptors all come from a woman aged 18 to 35 with stable Graves' hyperthyroidism.

This clonotype was counted many times. This rearrangement joins TRBV29-1 to TRBJ1-1, with 7 bases identical to TRBD1. The CDR3 loop spans 13 amino acids. With 8 bases clipped from V and 0 bases from J, the junction kept 6 bases outside the gene matches. CDR1 is SQVTM and CDR2 is ANQGSEA in the germline V gene. The CDR3 nucleotides are TGCAGCTCTCGGACAGGCATGAACACTGAAGCTTTCTTT. This encodes CSSRTGMNTEAFF.

In its sample, this clonotype was seen a few times. The chain joins TRBV6-2 or TRBV6-3 to TRBJ2-7; D is uncertain. The CDR3 sequence is 12 residues long. Germline values: CDR1 MNHEY, CDR2 SVGEGT. V was shortened by 2 bases and J by 8 bases, with 10 bases between the two germline ends. The CDR3 spells CASSYPTVQQYF. The CDR3 DNA reads TGTGCCAGCAGTTACCCCACGGTTCAGCAGTACTTC.

This clonotype is a singleton in its sample. This rearrangement joins TRBV12-3 or TRBV12-4 to TRBJ1-1; D is uncertain. The V end was cut by 2 bases, the J end by 5 bases, with 9 bases between. This CDR3 has 13 residues. Written as DNA, the CDR3 is TGTGCCAGCAGTTTACTGCTTCGGACTGAAGCTTTCTTT. Its translation: CASSLLLRTEAFF.

This clonotype was detected many times. The chain carries TRBV20-1 and TRBJ1-2; no definite D call. The CDR3 length is 14 residues. Trimming took off 3 bases at V and 0 bases at J, with 11 bases between the two ends. The germline gives CDR1 DFQATT, CDR2 SNEGSKA (reference sequence). The CDR3 nucleotides read TGCAGTGCTAGTTCTAGGACTGCTAACTATGGCTACACCTTC. Its translation: CSASSRTANYGYTF.

This clonotype was counted a few times. The V call is TRBV6-5, the J call TRBJ2-2; the D gene could be TRBD1 or TRBD2 (5 bases each). CDR1 is MNHEY, CDR2 SVGAGI, per germline. The CDR3 covers 13 residues. Trimming left V 8 bases short and J 3 bases short, with 10 bases between. This chain's CDR3 is CASRWGYTGELFF. The CDR3 bases are TGTGCCAGCCGTTGGGGGTACACCGGGGAGCTGTTTTTT.

The sample holds many counts of this clonotype. The V gene is TRBV6-5, the J gene TRBJ1-1; D is undetermined. The CDR3 runs 14 residues. V was cut by 6 bases and J by 1 base, with 12 bases left in between. In germline, CDR1 is MNHEY, CDR2 SVGAGI. In DNA, the CDR3 is TGTGCCAGCAGCCCGGGAGAGTGGAACACTGAAGCTTTCTTT. It specifies CASSPGEWNTEAFF.

Turning to this clonotype: A much larger clone differs by one base, so this may be a read error. The V call is TRBV6-1, the J call TRBJ1-5; D unclear. This CDR3 has 14 amino acids. CDR1 is MNHNS and CDR2 is SASEGT in the germline V gene. The CDR3 nucleotides read TGTGCCAGCTGGAGGGTAGATAGCAATCAGCCCCTGCATTTT. This translates into CASWRVDSNQPLHF.